A selection of T cell receptor beta chains follows, all from one sample in a study of blood T cell repertoires in COVID-19. Data came from immunoSEQ multiplex PCR; TCRdb stores just in-frame clones and leaves some out. Altogether fewer than 350,000 clones are present, approximately 85% being singletons, with the ten largest covering 2.2%. What was sequenced was PBMCs or T cells enriched from blood (not recorded which). All receptors derive from a man aged 30 to 45 who had recovered from COVID-19. CDR3s include the opening cysteine and the closing phenylalanine or tryptophan. A D gene is named only where the DNA matches it firmly. Size is omitted from some rows. Given values are once, few, many or a class for expanded clones.

cdr3_length	v_call	d_call	j_call	clone_size	cdr3_nt	cdr3_aa
14	TRBV27	TRBD2	TRBJ2-7	NA	TGTGCCAGCAGGGAAAGGGCGGGAGCCTACGAGCAGTACTTC	CASRERAGAYEQYF
14	TRBV9	NA	TRBJ1-2	NA	TGTGCCAGCAGCGAGGGTCTCAGGGGCTATGGCTACACCTTC	CASSEGLRGYGYTF
13	TRBV21-1	NA	TRBJ1-2	NA	TGTGCCAGCAGCAAAGCCGGCGGTCTTGGCTACACCTTC	CASSKAGGLGYTF
14	TRBV7-3	NA	TRBJ2-1	NA	TGTGCCAGCAGCTTACAAGGACTCGACAATGAGCAGTTCTTC	CASSLQGLDNEQFF
17	TRBV7-2	TRBD1	TRBJ1-1	NA	TGTGCCAGCAGCTTACGGTGGGGCAGGGGGCGCGAAACTGAAGCTTTCTTT	CASSLRWGRGRETEAFF
12	TRBV10-3	NA	TRBJ2-7	NA	TGTGCCATCAGTGACAGGGCCTACGAGCAGTACTTC	CAISDRAYEQYF
19	TRBV5-6	TRBD2	TRBJ2-1	few	TGTGCCAGCAGCTTGACTAGCGGGGGGGTACTGAGCTCCTACAATGAGCAGTTCTTC	CASSLTSGGVLSSYNEQFF
14	TRBV6-5	NA	TRBJ1-3	NA	TGTGCCAGCGGGCCCACGGGAGATTCCGACACCATATATTTT	CASGPTGDSDTIYF
15	TRBV5-1	TRBD2	TRBJ2-1	NA	TGCGCCAGCAGCTTGGTATTGCGGGGGGCGAATGAGCAGTTCTTC	CASSLVLRGANEQFF
12	TRBV12-3/TRBV12-4	NA	TRBJ2-2	NA	TGTGCCAGCAGTTCGAGCCCCGGGGAGCTGTTTTTT	CASSSSPGELFF
15	TRBV3-1/TRBV3-2	TRBD1	TRBJ1-5	NA	TGTGCCAGCAGCCAAGGGACAGGGTTAAGTCAGCCCCAGCATTTT	CASSQGTGLSQPQHF
15	TRBV5-6	TRBD1	TRBJ2-1	NA	TGTGCCAGCAGCTCCGGGACAGGGGGCTGGTATGAGCAGTTCTTC	CASSSGTGGWYEQFF
13	TRBV12-3/TRBV12-4	TRBD2	TRBJ2-7	NA	TGTGCCAGCACCCCCGGGGGGTTGAACGAGCAGTACTTC	CASTPGGLNEQYF
16	TRBV19	NA	TRBJ1-5	once	TGTGCCAGTAGTATAGCTCAGACAGTCGGCAATCAGCCCCAGCATTTT	CASSIAQTVGNQPQHF
13	TRBV5-1	NA	TRBJ2-5	NA	TGCGCCAGCAGTCAAAGCAGGGTGGAGACCCAGTACTTC	CASSQSRVETQYF
16	TRBV3-1/TRBV3-2	TRBD2	TRBJ2-4	NA	TGTGCCAGCAGCCCTTTAGGACTAGCGGGGGGGAAACCTAAGTACTTC	CASSPLGLAGGKPKYF
16	TRBV11-1	TRBD2	TRBJ2-1	NA	TGTGCCAGCAGCTTATCCAGCGGGGGCTCCTACAATGAGCAGTTCTTC	CASSLSSGGSYNEQFF
16	TRBV7-9	NA	TRBJ2-3	NA	TGTGCCAGCAGCTTAGGTGTAGCGATCGCCACAGATACGCAGTATTTT	CASSLGVAIATDTQYF
16	TRBV25-1	TRBD2	TRBJ2-1	NA	TGTGCCAGCAGTCCAAACGGGGGGGGGCCTATCAATGAGCAGTTCTTC	CASSPNGGGPINEQFF
15	TRBV5-8	NA	TRBJ2-2	NA	TGTGCCAGCAGCTTAAGAGGGTCGAACACCGGGGAGCTGTTTTTT	CASSLRGSNTGELFF
15	TRBV5-1	TRBD2	TRBJ2-1	NA	TGCGCCAGCAGCACCGGGACTAGCGGATACAATGAGCAGTTCTTC	CASSTGTSGYNEQFF
15	TRBV2	TRBD2	TRBJ2-1	NA	TGTGCCAGCAGGCCGGGACTAGCGGGAGGGGATGAGCAGTTCTTC	CASRPGLAGGDEQFF
15	TRBV6-5	NA	TRBJ1-2	once	TGTGCCAGCAGTTACAAAGGTGACAGCCACTATGGCTACACCTTC	CASSYKGDSHYGYTF
16	TRBV2	NA	TRBJ1-6	NA	TGTGCCAGCAGGGGGCAAGAGGAGTCCTATAATTCACCCCTCCACTTT	CASRGQEESYNSPLHF
13	TRBV5-1	TRBD1	TRBJ1-2	NA	TGCGCCAGCAGCTTCGGACAGGGCTATGGCTACACCTTC	CASSFGQGYGYTF
14	TRBV19	TRBD1	TRBJ2-7	NA	TGTGCCAGTAGTATTGGGACAGGACCATACGAGCAGTACTTC	CASSIGTGPYEQYF
17	TRBV27	TRBD1	TRBJ2-3	NA	TGTGCCAGCAGTAAGGACTCTACAGGGGTTAGTACAGATACGCAGTATTTT	CASSKDSTGVSTDTQYF
17	TRBV10-3	NA	TRBJ1-4	NA	TGTGCCATCAGTGGCGGGGAGTCCTTACCCGAAAATGAAAAACTGTTTTTT	CAISGGESLPENEKLFF
16	TRBV2	TRBD1	TRBJ1-2	NA	TGTGCCAGCAGTCCCTTTGCTGGACAGGGGGATTATGGCTACACCTTC	CASSPFAGQGDYGYTF
17	TRBV4-3	NA	TRBJ2-1	NA	TGCGCCAGCAGCCAAGAGGGCCGGGGGTTCTCCTACAATGAGCAGTTCTTC	CASSQEGRGFSYNEQFF
16	TRBV5-1	TRBD1	TRBJ2-1	NA	TGCGCCAGCAGCACCGGACAGGGAAAGGGTGTCTATGAGCAGTTCTTC	CASSTGQGKGVYEQFF
12	TRBV27	TRBD1	TRBJ2-7	NA	TGTGCCAGCTCGACAGGGAGTTTCGAGCAGTACTTC	CASSTGSFEQYF
15	TRBV3-1/TRBV3-2	TRBD1	TRBJ1-1	NA	TGTGCCAGCAGCCCCCAAGGACAGGCGAGAACTGAAGCTTTCTTT	CASSPQGQARTEAFF
15	TRBV9	NA	TRBJ1-2	NA	TGTGCCAGCAGCGCGGGCGGGGGATTTAACTATGGCTACACCTTC	CASSAGGGFNYGYTF
14	TRBV29-1	NA	TRBJ1-3	NA	TGCAGCGTTCTGGATGGAGCGACTGGAAACACCATATATTTT	CSVLDGATGNTIYF
14	TRBV19	NA	TRBJ1-2	NA	TGTGCCAGTAGTCCCCCGTACAGCATAGATGGCTACACCTTC	CASSPPYSIDGYTF
13	TRBV7-3	TRBD1	TRBJ1-2	NA	TGTGCCAGCAGCTTACCAGGGGGCAGGGGCTACACCTTC	CASSLPGGRGYTF
17	TRBV9	TRBD2	TRBJ2-5	once	TGTGCCAGCAGCATGGGGACTAGCGGGGGGGCAAAAGAGACCCAGTACTTC	CASSMGTSGGAKETQYF
13	TRBV5-1	TRBD1	TRBJ1-2	NA	TGCGCCAGCGGGACAGATCCTAACTATGGCTACACCTTC	CASGTDPNYGYTF
16	TRBV5-1	TRBD1	TRBJ2-2	NA	TGCGCCAGCAGCTTAGGGACAGGTGCGAACACCGGGGAGCTGTTTTTT	CASSLGTGANTGELFF
15	TRBV6-6	NA	TRBJ2-2	NA	TGTGCCAGCAGTGGAGGTCGTGAGGTCCCCGGGGAGCTGTTTTTT	CASSGGREVPGELFF
14	TRBV6-5	NA	TRBJ1-2	NA	TGTGCCAGCAGTTACATAGAGGGTGACTATGGCTACACCTTC	CASSYIEGDYGYTF
13	TRBV30	NA	TRBJ1-1	NA	TGTGCCTGGAGTCGGAGGGTCGTGGATGAAGCTTTCTTT	CAWSRRVVDEAFF
13	TRBV30	NA	TRBJ1-5	NA	TGTGCCTGGAGTCGCGGGAGCAATCAGCCCCAGCATTTT	CAWSRGSNQPQHF
16	TRBV19	TRBD1	TRBJ2-7	NA	TGTGCCAGTAGTACCTACAGGGGCGAAGGCGTCGACGAGCAGTACTTC	CASSTYRGEGVDEQYF
17	TRBV7-2	NA	TRBJ1-5	few	TGTGCCAGCAGCTTAGGGTTGGGAGAAGGGAGCAATCAGCCCCAGCATTTT	CASSLGLGEGSNQPQHF